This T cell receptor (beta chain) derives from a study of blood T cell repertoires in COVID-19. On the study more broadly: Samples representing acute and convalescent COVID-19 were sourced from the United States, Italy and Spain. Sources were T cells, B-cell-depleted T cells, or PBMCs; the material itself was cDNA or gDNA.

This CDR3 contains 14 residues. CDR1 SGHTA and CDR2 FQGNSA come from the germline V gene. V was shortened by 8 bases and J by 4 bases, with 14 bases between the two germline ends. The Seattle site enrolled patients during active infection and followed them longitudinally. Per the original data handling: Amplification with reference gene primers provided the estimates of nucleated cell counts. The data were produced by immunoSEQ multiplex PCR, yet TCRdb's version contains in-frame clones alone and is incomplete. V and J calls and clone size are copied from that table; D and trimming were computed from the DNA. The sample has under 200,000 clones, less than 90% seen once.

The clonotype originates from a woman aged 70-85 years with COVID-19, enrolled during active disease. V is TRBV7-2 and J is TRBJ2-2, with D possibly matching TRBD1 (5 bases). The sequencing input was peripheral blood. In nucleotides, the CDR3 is TGTGCCAGCGCAGGGCTAGTCGGCACCGGGGAGCTGTTTTTT. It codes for CASAGLVGTGELFF.